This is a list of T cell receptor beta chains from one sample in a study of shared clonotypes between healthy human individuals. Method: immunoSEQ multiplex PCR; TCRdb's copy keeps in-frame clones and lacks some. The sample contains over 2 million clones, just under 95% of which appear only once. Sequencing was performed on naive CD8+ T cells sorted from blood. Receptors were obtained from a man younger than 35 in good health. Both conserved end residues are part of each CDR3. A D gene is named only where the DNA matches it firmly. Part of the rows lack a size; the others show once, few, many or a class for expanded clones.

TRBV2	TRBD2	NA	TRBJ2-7	CASKTGTSIIYEQYF	TGTGCCAGCAAGACCGGGACTAGTATAATCTACGAGCAGTACTTC
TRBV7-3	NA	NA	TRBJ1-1	CASSFGPNTEAFF	TGTGCCAGCAGCTTTGGGCCGAACACTGAAGCTTTCTTT
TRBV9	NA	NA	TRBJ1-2	CASSQGIDNNYGYTF	TGTGCCAGCAGCCAGGGGATTGACAATAACTATGGCTACACCTTC
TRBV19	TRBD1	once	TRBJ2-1	CASSVLGQGTYNEQFF	TGTGCCAGTAGTGTTTTAGGACAGGGAACCTACAATGAGCAGTTCTTC
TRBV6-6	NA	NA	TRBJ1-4	CASSLYEKLFF	TGTGCCAGCAGCCTCTATGAAAAACTGTTTTTT
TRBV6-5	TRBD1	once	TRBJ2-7	CASTTGTGVSEQYF	TGTGCCAGCACCACAGGGACAGGGGTATCCGAGCAGTACTTC
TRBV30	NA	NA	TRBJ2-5	CAWSTPGKETQYF	TGTGCCTGGAGTACTCCAGGGAAAGAGACCCAGTACTTC
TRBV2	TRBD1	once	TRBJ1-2	CASSGDRDRVDGYTF	TGTGCCAGCAGTGGAGACCGGGACAGGGTGGATGGCTACACCTTC
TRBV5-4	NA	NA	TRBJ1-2	CASRPHGPTNYGYTF	TGTGCCAGCAGGCCCCACGGACCGACTAACTATGGCTACACCTTC
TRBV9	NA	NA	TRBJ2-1	CASSVSPGGYNEQFF	TGTGCCAGCAGCGTATCACCCGGAGGGTACAATGAGCAGTTCTTC
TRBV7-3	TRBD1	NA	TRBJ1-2	CASSLPGQGVLGYTF	TGTGCCAGCAGCTTGCCGGGACAGGGCGTTCTCGGCTACACCTTC
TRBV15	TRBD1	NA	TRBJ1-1	CATSRVGQGATEAFF	TGTGCCACCAGCAGAGTGGGACAGGGGGCGACGGAAGCTTTCTTT
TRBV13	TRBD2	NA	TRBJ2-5	CASSSWVGGETQYF	TGTGCCAGCAGCTCGTGGGTGGGAGGGGAGACCCAGTACTTC
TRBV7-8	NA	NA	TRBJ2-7	CASSGVSGGYEQYF	TGTGCCAGCAGTGGCGTCTCGGGCGGGTACGAGCAGTACTTC
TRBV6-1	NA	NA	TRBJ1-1	CASSEDWGAGTEAFF	TGTGCCAGCAGTGAAGATTGGGGGGCAGGCACTGAAGCTTTCTTT
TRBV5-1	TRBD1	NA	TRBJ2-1	CASRTGGYEQFF	TGCGCCAGCAGAACAGGGGGCTACGAGCAGTTCTTC